A selection of T cell receptor beta chains follows, all from one sample in a study of cytomegalovirus exposure and HLA in healthy donors. Profiling relied on immunoSEQ multiplex PCR, and the TCRdb table lists in-frame clones only, not all of them. Of 140,000 to 150,000 clones in the sample, around four fifths were seen once. Sequenced: PBMCs. These receptors came from a woman between 55 and 75 years old in good health and CMV-seropositive. Each CDR3 is given with its conserved first and last residue. Fields, in order: CDR3 protein, V gene, J gene.

CDR3: CASTLMGGGELFF
V: TRBV5-4
J: TRBJ2-2

CDR3: CASSRQVAETQYF
V: TRBV5-6
J: TRBJ2-5

CDR3: CAISVGGDTQYF
V: TRBV10-3
J: TRBJ2-3

CDR3: CAWIKRDGPQEQYF
V: TRBV30
J: TRBJ2-7

CDR3: CAWFGLAGTDTQYF
V: TRBV30
J: TRBJ2-3

CDR3: CASSSGSSYEQYF
V: TRBV19
J: TRBJ2-7

CDR3: CASSTLAGVGETQYF
V: TRBV9
J: TRBJ2-5

CDR3: CASSSRGGGGDIQYF
V: TRBV7-2
J: TRBJ2-4

CDR3: CASSPTDRGQGTPQHF
V: TRBV4-1
J: TRBJ1-5

CDR3: CASSVSGEAVSSYNEQFF
V: TRBV9
J: TRBJ2-1

CDR3: CASSQGGVGQPQHF
V: TRBV7-2
J: TRBJ1-5

CDR3: CASSAPGLAGALNEQYF
V: TRBV21-1
J: TRBJ2-7

CDR3: CASSIQDRGSNEQFF
V: TRBV19
J: TRBJ2-1

CDR3: CACLTTGTSASYEQYF
V: TRBV30
J: TRBJ2-7

CDR3: CASSEARASGRGYEQFF
V: TRBV6-1
J: TRBJ2-1

CDR3: CAWSLPGQGYEQYF
V: TRBV30
J: .

CDR3: CASSLNSYEQFF
V: TRBV11-3
J: TRBJ2-1

CDR3: CASSRDRGVGELFF
V: TRBV19
J: TRBJ2-2

CDR3: CASSLVAGNTEAFF
V: TRBV5-1
J: TRBJ1-1

CDR3: CASSQSPGNGHEQYF
V: TRBV4-1
J: TRBJ2-7

CDR3: CASSRGVSYEQYF
V: TRBV6-5
J: TRBJ2-7

CDR3: CASSMVGQGANEKLFF
V: TRBV5-6
J: TRBJ1-4

CDR3: CASSFQPGQRETQYF
V: TRBV28
J: TRBJ2-5

CDR3: CASRPSGGSETQYF
V: TRBV28
J: TRBJ2-5

CDR3: CASSQDRAGTDTQYF
V: TRBV7-9
J: TRBJ2-3

CDR3: CASSSLQGVANYGYTF
V: TRBV28
J: TRBJ1-2